Listed here are 32 T cell receptor beta chains from one sample, sequenced in a study of long-term antiretroviral therapy in people with HIV. Samples were assayed with immunoSEQ v3.0 at survey level. This table comes from immunoSEQ multiplex PCR, and its TCRdb copy is limited to in-frame clones, with some not included. Here the sample spans approximately 33,000 clones, roughly 85% being singletons. The sequencing here drew on unsorted PBMCs, taken 0.8 years before starting antiretroviral therapy. These receptors all stem from a man younger than 35 with HIV.

V usage is TRBV7-6 and J usage is TRBJ1-3; the D is unclear. In germline, CDR1 is SGHVS, CDR2 FNYEAQ. The CDR3 has 14 residues. V lost 0 bases to trimming and J lost 0 bases, with 3 bases between them. Here the CDR3 reads CASSLAISGNTIYF. CDR3 nucleotide sequence: TGTGCCAGCAGCTTAGCGATCTCTGGAAACACCATATATTTT.

This clone occurred a few times. Its ends do not fully match the called genes, so a read error is possible. The CDR3 protein is CASSAGTGYEQYF. The CDR3 DNA follows: TGTGCTAGCAGCGCCGGGACAGGATACGAGCAGTACTTC. The J gene is TRBJ2-7, the V gene TRBV7-7; 8 bases are a match to TRBD1. The CDR3 contains 13 residues. CDR1 is SSHAT, CDR2 FNYEAQ, per germline (reference sequence).

The V call is TRBV5-4, the J call TRBJ1-2, with 7 bases fitting TRBD1. CDR1 SGHNT and CDR2 YYREEE come from the germline V gene (reference sequence). The CDR3 loop spans 15 amino acids. The ends lost 3 bases at V and 4 bases at J; junction bases unmatched: 9. The DNA for the CDR3 is TGTGCCAGCAGCTCGAACAGGGGCCAGGGCTATGGCTACACCTTC. Protein: CASSSNRGQGYGYTF. The full variable domain, with the rest looked up from reference TRBV5-4 and TRBJ1-2, is ETGVTQSPTHLIKTRGQQVTLRCSSQSGHNTVSWYQQALGQGPQFIFQYYREEENGRGNFPPRFSGLQFPNYSSELNVNALELDDSALYLCASSSNRGQGYGYTFGSGTRLTVV.

This clone was observed a handful of times. This rearrangement joins TRBV6-6 to TRBJ1-1; no definite D call. The CDR3 is 13 residues long. Trimming shortened V by 2 bases and J by 1 base, and 5 bases separated the two germline ends. Germline assignment: CDR1 MNHNY and CDR2 SVGAGI (reference sequence). Here the CDR3 DNA reads TGTGCCAGCAGTTACGGGCAGAACACTGAAGCTTTCTTT. Protein sequence: CASSYGQNTEAFF.

The rearrangement uses TRBV30 and TRBJ2-6; D might be TRBD2 (5 bases). Trimming left V 1 base short and J 0 bases short, with 16 bases between. CDR1 and CDR2 from the germline V gene are GTSNPN and SVGIG (reference sequence). The CDR3 contains 18 residues. CDR3 in amino acids: CAWSAWTVIDSGANVLTF. CDR3 sequence (DNA): TGTGCCTGGAGTGCTTGGACTGTGATTGACTCTGGGGCCAACGTCCTGACTTTC.

This clone turned up a few times. V gene TRBV7-9 combines with J gene TRBJ2-2; a weak D match, TRBD2 (6 bases). This CDR3 spans 17 amino acids. Trimming took off 3 bases at V and 5 bases at J, with 19 bases between the two ends. Germline assignment: CDR1 SEHNR and CDR2 FQNEAQ (reference sequence). In nucleotides, the CDR3 is TGTGCCAGCAGCTTCCCGCGGGGAGCTAGCGAGACCGGGGAGCTGTTTTTT. Encoded protein: CASSFPRGASETGELFF.

The rearrangement joins TRBV2 to TRBJ2-5; 8 bases agree with TRBD1. J gave up 5 bases and V 5 bases, and 7 bases lay outside the gene matches. Germline V CDR1 and CDR2: SNHLY, FYNNEI. CDR3 length: 14 residues. CDR3: CASSPDRAEETQYF. As DNA, the CDR3 is TGTGCCAGCAGTCCGGACAGGGCGGAGGAGACCCAGTACTTC.

V and J are TRBV7-2 and TRBJ1-5; D is ambiguous. V lost 8 bases and J lost 4, with 9 bases in between. Germline loops: CDR1 SGHTA, CDR2 FQGNSA. There are 12 residues in the CDR3. The CDR3 DNA sequence: TGTGCCAGCGGTCAGAATAATCAGCCCCAGCATTTT. Its translation: CASGQNNQPQHF.

The chain employs TRBV15 and TRBJ1-1; 7 bases map to TRBD1. In germline, CDR1 is LNHNV, CDR2 YYDKDF (reference sequence). The trim removed 1 base at V and 3 bases at J, leaving 8 bases unmatched. CDR3 length: 16 amino acids. The CDR3 region is CATSRVTGRGHTEAFF. DNA for the CDR3: TGTGCCACCAGCAGAGTGACAGGGAGGGGACACACTGAAGCTTTCTTT.

V is TRBV6-1 and J is TRBJ1-1; 7 nucleotides agree with TRBD1. The germline CDR1 and CDR2 sequences are MNHNS and SASEGT. V trimming: 8 bases; J trimming: 4 bases; junction bases outside the gene matches: 10. The CDR3 is made up of 14 amino acids. The CDR3, as DNA: TGTGCCAGCTCTAAATCGACAGGGCTCACTGAAGCTTTCTTT. Amino acids: CASSKSTGLTEAFF.

This clone is a singleton in its sample. This likely stems from a read error, as it lies one base from a far larger clone. J is TRBJ1-1 and V is TRBV9; D is undetermined. Trimming took off 3 bases at V and 1 base at J, with 4 bases between the two ends. The germline V gene has CDR1 SGDLS and CDR2 YYNGEE. The CDR3 length is 12 residues. The CDR3: CASSGENTEAFF. Here the CDR3 DNA reads TGTGCCAGCAGCGGGGAGAACACTGAAGCTTTCTTT.

The chain recombines TRBV5-1 with TRBJ2-5; D uncertain. V dropped 1 base and J dropped 0 bases, with 13 bases sitting between them. Germline CDR1 is SGHRS and CDR2 is YFSETQ. This CDR3 is built from 16 residues. CDR3 residues: CASSLSISINQETQYF. The CDR3 DNA is TGCGCCAGCAGCTTGAGTATCTCTATCAACCAAGAGACCCAGTACTTC. Full variable domain (outside the CDR3, taken from reference TRBV5-1 and TRBJ2-5): KAGVTQTPRYLIKTRGQQVTLSCSPISGHRSVSWYQQTPGQGLQFLFEYFSETQRNKGNFPGRFSGRQFSNSRSEMNVSTLELGDSALYLCASSLSISINQETQYFGPGTRLLVL.

The chain is built from TRBV9 and TRBJ2-1; D is ambiguous. CDR3 length: 16 residues. Germline assignment: CDR1 SGDLS and CDR2 YYNGEE. V was clipped by 4 bases and J by 6 bases, with 20 bases between them. CDR3 protein: CASSPRVRPDPNEQFF. DNA for the CDR3: TGTGCCAGCAGCCCAAGGGTGCGGCCAGACCCCAATGAGCAGTTCTTC.

This sequence joins TRBV9 and TRBJ2-2; D is perhaps TRBD1 (6 bases). V lost 3 bases and J 0 bases, leaving 12 bases between the germline ends. In germline, CDR1 is SGDLS, CDR2 YYNGEE. This CDR3 has 16 amino acids. The CDR3 loop is CASSESGATNTGELFF. The DNA of the CDR3 is TGTGCCAGCAGCGAATCAGGGGCCACGAACACCGGGGAGCTGTTTTTT.

The rearrangement uses TRBV5-1 and TRBJ2-1; D gene uncertain. The V end lost 2 bases, the J end lost 5 bases, and 8 bases lay between the germline ends. Per the germline V gene, CDR1 is SGHRS and CDR2 is YFSETQ. The CDR3 consists of 13 residues. CDR3 sequence reads: CASSFNLDNEQFF. The CDR3 nucleotides read TGCGCCAGCAGCTTCAATCTAGACAATGAGCAGTTCTTC.

V and J are TRBV7-8 and TRBJ1-5, with D perhaps TRBD1 (6 bases). This CDR3 has 15 residues. The germline V gene encodes CDR1 SGHVS and CDR2 FQNEAQ. V lost 1 base and J 6 bases, leaving 13 bases between the germline ends. The DNA of the CDR3 is TGTGCCAGCAGCTTAGAGGCAGGGGATCTTCAGCCCCAGCATTTT. Amino acids: CASSLEAGDLQPQHF.

The V call is TRBV9, the J call TRBJ1-2; TRBD1 might be the D (5 bases). V gave up 2 bases and J gave up 8 bases, with 19 bases separating them. The CDR3 is made up of 15 amino acids. CDR1 is SGDLS, CDR2 YYNGEE, per germline. The CDR3 nucleotides are TGTGCCAGCAGCGTCGGGAACAGAGGGGATGGCGGCTACACCTTC. This codes for CASSVGNRGDGGYTF.

The chain links TRBV30 to TRBJ2-1, with 10 bases aligning to TRBD2. This CDR3 has 15 residues. CDR1 is GTSNPN, CDR2 SVGIG, per germline (reference sequence). V trimming: 2 bases; J trimming: 4 bases; junction bases outside the gene matches: 5. The CDR3 DNA is TGTGCCTGGAGTCCACTAGCGGGAACGTACAATGAGCAGTTCTTC. Its translation: CAWSPLAGTYNEQFF.

The chain carries TRBV5-1 and TRBJ1-1, with a possible D match to TRBD1 (6 bases). CDR1 SGHRS and CDR2 YFSETQ come from the germline V gene. The CDR3 length is 16 residues. The V gene lost 6 bases and the J gene lost 0 bases, with 18 bases spanning the gap. CDR3 nucleotides: TGCGCCAGCACCAAGGGGGGGCAGAACATGAACACTGAAGCTTTCTTT. Protein product: CASTKGGQNMNTEAFF.

The chain uses TRBV2 and TRBJ1-4; D remains unclear. This CDR3 has 16 amino acids. V was trimmed by 3 bases and J by 4 bases, leaving 15 bases between them. Germline V gene sequence: CDR1 SNHLY, CDR2 FYNNEI. The CDR3: CASSDGSVGLNEKLFF. CDR3 DNA: TGTGCCAGCAGTGACGGGTCGGTCGGACTTAATGAAAAACTGTTTTTT.

This chain joins TRBV7-2 and TRBJ2-1; 7 bases fit TRBD2. Germline CDR1 SGHTA, CDR2 FQGNSA. The CDR3 length is 15 residues. J was trimmed by 6 bases and V by 5 bases; bases with no gene match: 10. The CDR3 here is CASSPLGAGPNEQFF. The CDR3 DNA reads as TGTGCCAGCAGCCCTCTTGGAGCGGGACCCAATGAGCAGTTCTTC.

The CDR3 is CAGRGGTDNSPLHF. Written as DNA, the CDR3 is TGTGCAGGTCGGGGTGGGACAGATAATTCACCCCTCCACTTT. The chain combines TRBV7-9 with TRBJ1-6, with 7 bases aligning to TRBD1. CDR3 length equals 14 residues. In germline, CDR1 is SEHNR, CDR2 FQNEAQ (reference sequence).

This clone occurred a few times. The chain employs TRBV19 and TRBJ2-1; 10 bases match TRBD2. V lost 4 bases and J lost 1; bases outside the gene matches: 1. The CDR3 loop spans 15 amino acids. Germline CDR1 is LNHDA and CDR2 is SQIVND (reference sequence). CDR3 DNA sequence: TGTGCCAGTAGTAATAGCGGGGGGTCCTACAATGAGCAGTTCTTC. It encodes CASSNSGGSYNEQFF. The entire variable domain, with the rest obtained from reference TRBV19 and TRBJ2-1, is as follows: DGGITQSPKYLFRKEGQNVTLSCEQNLNHDAMYWYRQDPGQGLRLIYYSQIVNDFQKGDIAEGYSVSREKKESFPLTVTSAQKNPTAFYLCASSNSGGSYNEQFFGPGTRLTVL.

The V and J genes are TRBV19 and TRBJ2-7, with a tentative D call TRBD2 (6 bases). V shed 10 bases and J shed 4 bases, with 17 bases lying between them. Germline V gives CDR1 LNHDA, CDR2 SQIVND (reference sequence). This CDR3 has 13 amino acids. CDR3 amino acids: CATSDTGGYEQYF. The CDR3 region has the DNA TGTGCCACCTCAGATACCGGGGGTTACGAGCAGTACTTC.

This chain joins TRBV5-1 and TRBJ1-4, with D tentatively TRBD1 (5 bases). The CDR3 totals 14 residues. Germline-derived CDR1 and CDR2 are SGHRS and YFSETQ. V lost 0 bases to trimming and J lost 8 bases, with 11 bases between them. DNA for the CDR3: TGCGCCAGCAGCTTGGGGGGGTTAGGAGAAAAACTGTTTTTT. It encodes CASSLGGLGEKLFF.

J is TRBJ1-1 and V is TRBV27; 8 bases align to TRBD1. The CDR3 runs 20 residues. The V segment lost 3 bases and the J segment 2 bases; nucleotides outside the gene matches: 20. Germline V lookup: CDR1 MNHEY, CDR2 SMNVEV (reference sequence). The CDR3 sequence: CASSFLPLYRTGQGNTEAFF. DNA of the CDR3: TGTGCCAGCAGTTTTCTACCCCTTTACCGGACAGGGCAGGGAAACACTGAAGCTTTCTTT.

The rearrangement joins TRBV18 to TRBJ2-7; tentative D call: TRBD1 (6 bases). This CDR3 has 15 amino acids. The V gene's germline CDR1 is KGHSH and CDR2 LQKENI. With 3 bases removed from V and 7 bases from J, the gap between germline ends came to 19 bases. The chain's CDR3 is CASSPFRDTAREQYF. CDR3 sequence (DNA): TGTGCCAGCTCACCTTTTAGGGACACGGCGCGGGAGCAGTACTTC.

This sequence joins TRBV7-6 and TRBJ2-7, with D tentatively TRBD2 (6 bases). Trimming shortened V by 1 base and J by 3 bases, and 7 bases separated the two germline ends. The CDR3 spans 13 residues. Germline V gives CDR1 SGHVS, CDR2 FNYEAQ. The CDR3 loop reads CASSLGGGYEQYF. CDR3 bases: TGTGCCAGCAGCTTAGGGGGAGGCTACGAGCAGTACTTC.

This clone has a single count. The V call is TRBV11-2, the J call TRBJ1-1; D gene uncertain. V was trimmed by 0 bases and J by 3 bases, leaving 11 bases between them. CDR1 is SGHAT, CDR2 FQNNGV, per germline. The CDR3 has 15 residues. CDR3 coding DNA: TGTGCCAGCAGCTTAGACGTAAGGGAGGACACTGAAGCTTTCTTT. Translated: CASSLDVREDTEAFF.

This chain links TRBV5-6 with TRBJ2-7, with D tentatively TRBD1 (6 bases). Trimming took 3 bases from V and 5 from J, leaving 12 bases between them. CDR1 and CDR2 from the germline V gene are SGHDT and YYEEEE. The CDR3 extends over 13 amino acids. CDR3 amino acids: CASSWGQYDEQYF. CDR3 DNA sequence: TGTGCCAGCAGCTGGGGACAATACGACGAGCAGTACTTC.

This chain connects TRBV4-3 to TRBJ1-6, with D unresolved. Germline V gives CDR1 LGHNA, CDR2 YSLEER. The CDR3 sequence is 13 residues long. V was clipped by 0 bases and J by 9 bases, with 6 bases between them. The CDR3 coding sequence is TGCGCCAGCAGCCAAGATCGTGGTTCACCCCTCCACTTT. Protein: CASSQDRGSPLHF.

The chain joins TRBV19 to TRBJ1-2; 10 bases are shared with TRBD1. This CDR3 spans 21 amino acids. J was trimmed by 0 bases and V by 5 bases; bases with no gene match: 21. The germline CDR1 and CDR2 sequences are LNHDA and SQIVND (reference sequence). As DNA, the CDR3 is TGTGCCAGTAGTCCGACGGGACAGGGGATACTCAATAGTCTCACTAACTATGGCTACACCTTC. The encoded protein is CASSPTGQGILNSLTNYGYTF.